These T cell receptor beta chains were read from a single sample in a study of blood T cell repertoires in COVID-19. The data were produced by immunoSEQ multiplex PCR, yet TCRdb's version contains in-frame clones alone and is incomplete. The sample holds about 45,000 clones, roughly 90% seen once. The sample taken for sequencing was peripheral blood. The source is a human donor in a cohort sampled during active COVID-19. CDR3s include the opening cysteine and the closing phenylalanine or tryptophan. A D gene is named only where the DNA matches it firmly. The listing skips clone size in some rows; elsewhere it reads once, few, many or a size class.

TRBV3-1/TRBV3-2,.,.,TRBJ2-6,TGTGCCAGCAGCCAAGTACCGCAACTCTTAGCCAACGTCCTGACTTTC,CASSQVPQLLANVLTF
TRBV4-3,.,.,TRBJ1-1,TGCGCCAGCAGCCAGGCCGACAGAGAAAACACTGAAGCTTTCTTT,CASSQADRENTEAFF
TRBV4-3,.,.,TRBJ1-3,TGCGCCAGCAGCCAAGATAGCATTACCGGCTCTGGAAACACCATATATTTT,CASSQDSITGSGNTIYF
TRBV19,.,TRBD2,TRBJ2-7,TGTGCCAGTAGTACCAGCGGGGGTGGATACGAGCAGTACTTC,CASSTSGGGYEQYF
TRBV27,.,TRBD1,TRBJ1-3,TGTGCCAGCCGCCTACAGGGGGAAGGAAACACCATATATTTT,CASRLQGEGNTIYF
TRBV12-3/TRBV12-4,.,.,TRBJ1-2,TGTGCCAGCAGTCAGACTGCTTATGGCTACACCTTC,CASSQTAYGYTF
TRBV28,.,TRBD2,TRBJ2-6,TGTGCCAGCAACCGTTTAGTTATAAGCGGGGGTCGCTCTGGGGCCAACGTCCTGACTTTC,CASNRLVISGGRSGANVLTF
TRBV5-6,.,.,TRBJ2-7,TGTGCCAGCAGCTTCCAGGGAACGTACGAGCAGTACTTC,CASSFQGTYEQYF
TRBV5-1,once,TRBD1,TRBJ1-2,TGCGCCAGCAGTCTTACCAGGGGGGATGGCTACACCTTC,CASSLTRGDGYTF
TRBV11-3,.,.,TRBJ2-2,TGTGCCAGCAGGAGGACAGAGAACACCGGGGAGCTGTTTTTT,CASRRTENTGELFF
TRBV5-6,.,.,TRBJ2-4,TGTGCCAGCAGCTTGGCAGGGGTAGCCAAAAACATTCAGTACTTC,CASSLAGVAKNIQYF
TRBV7-2,.,.,TRBJ1-1,TGTGCCAGCAGCTTATTTATTGTCAGCCGGCGGGCTCATGAAGCTTTCTTT,CASSLFIVSRRAHEAFF
TRBV19,.,TRBD1,TRBJ1-2,TGTGCCAGTACCCGGACAGGGGGTGGCTACACCTTC,CASTRTGGGYTF
TRBV20-1,.,TRBD1,TRBJ1-3,TGCAGTGCTAGTTTGGGACAGGACATTGGAAACACCATATATTTT,CSASLGQDIGNTIYF
TRBV9,.,TRBD1,TRBJ1-1,TGTGCCAGCAGCGCCTTGCGGGACAGGGGCTCTGAAGCTTTCTTT,CASSALRDRGSEAFF
TRBV5-6,.,.,TRBJ1-1,TGTGCCAGCAGCTTGGCCCCTACAGTCCCGAACACTGAAGCTTTCTTT,CASSLAPTVPNTEAFF
TRBV5-1,.,TRBD1,TRBJ1-2,TGCGCCAGCAGCCAAACAGGGGTTGACTATGGCTACACCTTC,CASSQTGVDYGYTF
TRBV6-5,once,TRBD1,TRBJ1-1,TGTGCCAGCAACACCCCGGGACAGATGAACACTGAAGCTTTCTTT,CASNTPGQMNTEAFF
TRBV12-3/TRBV12-4,.,TRBD1,TRBJ1-1,TGTGCCAGCAGACAGGGGGCAGCTTTCTTT,CASRQGAAFF
TRBV2,.,.,TRBJ1-1,TGTGCCAGCAGTGAGTCATCACAGAACACTGAAGCTTTCTTT,CASSESSQNTEAFF
TRBV12-3/TRBV12-4,.,.,TRBJ1-4,TGTGCCAGCAGTCCCCGGACAGAAAAACTGTTTTTT,CASSPRTEKLFF
TRBV7-2,.,TRBD1,TRBJ2-7,TGTGCCAGCAGCTTTGGGACAGGGGAATTCGAGCAGTACTTC,CASSFGTGEFEQYF
TRBV5-6,.,TRBD1,TRBJ1-5,TGTGCCAGCAGCTTGACAGGGGGCGATTATAGCAATCAGCCCCAGCATTTT,CASSLTGGDYSNQPQHF
TRBV3-1/TRBV3-2,once,TRBD1,TRBJ2-6,TGTGCCAGCAGGGACAGGGGAGGGGCCAACGTCCTGACTTTC,CASRDRGGANVLTF
TRBV4-3,.,.,TRBJ1-5,TGCGCCAGCAGCCAAGAAGGTGGGGGCCAGCCCCAGCATTTT,CASSQEGGGQPQHF
TRBV6-2/TRBV6-3,.,TRBD1,TRBJ2-7,TGTGCCAGCAGTTATAATAGGACAGGGGCGATACCCCCGACGGACTACGAGCAGTACTTC,CASSYNRTGAIPPTDYEQYF
TRBV19,.,.,TRBJ1-5,TGTGCCAGTAGTCCCCAGGCCGGGAGGAGCAATCAGCCCCAGCATTTT,CASSPQAGRSNQPQHF
TRBV11-2,.,.,TRBJ2-7,TGTGCCAGCAGCCCCAGGGGGGTGGCCTACGAGCAGTACTTC,CASSPRGVAYEQYF
TRBV14,.,.,TRBJ2-7,TGTGCCAGCAGCCAAGATACAAGACACGCTAACTACGAGCAGTACTTC,CASSQDTRHANYEQYF
TRBV10-3,.,.,TRBJ2-4,TGTGCCATCAGTGATCCGCCCCAGGGAAACATTCAGTACTTC,CAISDPPQGNIQYF
TRBV6-5,.,TRBD1,TRBJ1-5,TGTGCCAGCAGCAGGACAGGGGGTTTTAATCAGCCCCAGCATTTT,CASSRTGGFNQPQHF
TRBV6-5,.,.,TRBJ1-5,TGTGCCAGCAGCGCAGGTTGGGGCGGCAATCAGCCCCAGCATTTT,CASSAGWGGNQPQHF
TRBV19,.,TRBD1,TRBJ2-7,TGTGCCAGTAGTACCGGACAGGGGGCAAGCGAGCAGTACTTC,CASSTGQGASEQYF
TRBV6-5,.,TRBD1,TRBJ1-1,TGTGCCACCGTACGACAGGGAGTGTTAGCTTTCTTT,CATVRQGVLAFF
TRBV29-1,few,TRBD1,TRBJ1-2,TGCAGCGTTCCACAGGGGAGTAATGGCTACACCTTC,CSVPQGSNGYTF
TRBV2,.,.,TRBJ2-1,TGTGCCAGCAGCCCAGGGGCTTTGGCCTACAATGAGCAGTTCTTC,CASSPGALAYNEQFF
TRBV5-6,.,TRBD1,TRBJ1-5,TGTGCCAGCAGCTTGGGGGACAGTCCCTATAGCAATCAGCCCCAGCATTTT,CASSLGDSPYSNQPQHF
TRBV6-5,.,.,TRBJ1-5,TGTGCCAGCAGATCGGGACAACTTAGCAATCAGCCCCAGCATTTT,CASRSGQLSNQPQHF
TRBV5-1,.,.,TRBJ2-7,TGCGCCAGCAGCCCCACCGGGACACCTCCTTACGAGCAGTACTTC,CASSPTGTPPYEQYF
TRBV29-1,.,.,TRBJ1-1,TGCAGCGTGGGAAAGCCCAGGGGACTGAACACTGAAGCTTTCTTT,CSVGKPRGLNTEAFF
TRBV6-5,once,TRBD1,TRBJ2-7,TGTGCCAGCAGTTACTCATACGACAGGGCCTACGAGCAGTACTTC,CASSYSYDRAYEQYF
TRBV10-1,.,.,TRBJ1-2,TGCGCCAGCAGTCCGGACGCCTCGGGATATAATGGCTACACCTTC,CASSPDASGYNGYTF
TRBV7-8,.,.,TRBJ1-4,TGTGCCACCGCGGGACGGAGTAATGAAAAACTGTTTTTT,CATAGRSNEKLFF
TRBV18,.,.,TRBJ1-2,TGTGCCAGCTCAATATTACCAGAAAACTATGGCTACACCTTC,CASSILPENYGYTF
TRBV7-2,.,TRBD1,TRBJ1-3,TGTGCCAGCAGCTTACAGAGGGACAGGGTGACTGGAAACACCATATATTTT,CASSLQRDRVTGNTIYF
TRBV7-2,.,.,TRBJ2-7,TGTGCCAGCAGCTTAGCCAGAAGCTCCTACGAGCAGTACTTC,CASSLARSSYEQYF
TRBV4-1,.,.,TRBJ1-6,TGCGCCAGCAGCCAAGTAAGGACAGAGGGATCACCCCTCCACTTT,CASSQVRTEGSPLHF
TRBV7-8,.,.,TRBJ1-5,TGTGCCAGCAGCTTAGGACAGACGAGATACAATCAGCCCCAGCATTTT,CASSLGQTRYNQPQHF
TRBV6-2/TRBV6-3,.,TRBD1,TRBJ2-7,TGTGCCAGCAGTTCCATCTCTATTATCGGGACAGGGCCCTTAAGCTCCTACGAGCAGTACTTC,CASSSISIIGTGPLSSYEQYF
TRBV7-9,.,.,TRBJ1-2,TGTGCCAGCAGCTTCGACAGGAACTATGGCTACACCTTC,CASSFDRNYGYTF
TRBV6-5,.,.,TRBJ1-1,TGTGCCAGCAGTTACTCGAGGTCGGCTGAAGCTTTCTTT,CASSYSRSAEAFF
TRBV19,once,.,TRBJ1-6,TGTGCCAGTAGGATGACTAGCTCCTATAATTCACCCCTCCACTTT,CASRMTSSYNSPLHF
TRBV5-4,few,.,TRBJ1-1,TGTGCCAGCAGCTCTCAGCGCTACACTGAAGCTTTCTTT,CASSSQRYTEAFF
TRBV5-1,few,TRBD1,TRBJ1-1,TGCGCCAGCAGCTTGGGAGCAGGGGGCGCATCTGAAGCTTTCTTT,CASSLGAGGASEAFF
TRBV6-2/TRBV6-3,.,.,TRBJ2-7,TGTGCCAGCAGCAATACAATCAGGGGTCCCGAACCCGACGAGCAGTACTTC,CASSNTIRGPEPDEQYF
TRBV10-3,once,.,TRBJ1-3,TGTGCCACCGACCTAGGCTCTGGAAACACCATATATTTT,CATDLGSGNTIYF